The 5 T cell receptor beta chains listed next were all sequenced from one sample in a study of cytomegalovirus exposure and HLA in healthy donors. Vbeta (60) and Jbeta (13) primers were used in the PCR. Method: immunoSEQ multiplex PCR; TCRdb's copy keeps in-frame clones and lacks some. The sample consists of approximately 190,000 clones, roughly 80% of them appearing once. The source material was PBMCs. These receptors originate from a woman under 30 in good health and CMV-seronegative.

This chain links TRBV19 with TRBJ2-3; 9 nucleotides line up with TRBD1. The CDR3 runs 15 residues. The junction had 7 bases not matched to a gene; V was cut back by 6 bases and J by 3 bases. The V gene's germline CDR1 is LNHDA and CDR2 SQIVND (reference sequence). This CDR3 is CASRAGQGRTDTQYF. CDR3 nucleotide sequence: TGTGCCAGTAGAGCCGGACAGGGGCGGACAGATACGCAGTATTTT.

The CDR3 DNA reads as TGTGCCTGGAGGGCCAGGACAGCCCTCTGGTACAATGAGCAGTTCTTC. Residues: CAWRARTALWYNEQFF. The chain is built from TRBV30 and TRBJ2-1; tentative D call: TRBD1 (6 bases). CDR1 is GTSNPN and CDR2 is SVGIG in the germline V gene (reference sequence). Trimming shortened V by 3 bases and J by 4 bases, and 19 bases separated the two germline ends. The CDR3 consists of 16 residues.

The genes are TRBV19 and TRBJ1-3; D unresolved. V lost 10 bases to trimming and J lost 0 bases, with 10 bases between them. CDR1 LNHDA and CDR2 SQIVND come from the germline V gene (reference sequence). This CDR3 spans 13 amino acids. The chain's CDR3 is CATHRGSGNTIYF. The CDR3 DNA is TGTGCCACCCACCGGGGCTCTGGAAACACCATATATTTT.

This clone was picked up a small number of times. V is TRBV5-1 and J is TRBJ1-4; no definite D call. CDR1 SGHRS and CDR2 YFSETQ come from the germline V gene. Trimming left V 0 bases short and J 0 bases short, with 6 bases between. The CDR3 length is 15 residues. In DNA form, the CDR3 reads TGCGCCAGCAGCTTGGGCGTAGCAACTAATGAAAAACTGTTTTTT. Translation: CASSLGVATNEKLFF.

The chain combines TRBV7-9 with TRBJ2-1; D remains ambiguous. V was pared by 1 base and J by 3 bases, with 10 bases between. Germline CDR1 and CDR2: SEHNR and FQNEAQ (reference sequence). CDR3 length equals 15 residues. CDR3 DNA sequence: TGTGCCAGCAGCTTAGGGGTTAGCAACTACAATGAGCAGTTCTTC. This sequence encodes CASSLGVSNYNEQFF.